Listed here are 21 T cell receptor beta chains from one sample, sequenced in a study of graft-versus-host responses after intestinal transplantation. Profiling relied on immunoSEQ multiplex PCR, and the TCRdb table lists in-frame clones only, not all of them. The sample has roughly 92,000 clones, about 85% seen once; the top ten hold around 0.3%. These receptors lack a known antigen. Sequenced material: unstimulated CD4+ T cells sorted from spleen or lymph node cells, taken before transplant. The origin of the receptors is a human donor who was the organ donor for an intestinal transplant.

CDR3 loop: CATTKRVGELFF. In DNA, the CDR3 is TGTGCCACCACTAAGCGAGTCGGGGAGCTGTTTTTT. The rearrangement uses TRBV15 and TRBJ2-2; no definite D call. V was trimmed by 7 bases and J by 7 bases, leaving 10 bases between them. Germline values: CDR1 LNHNV, CDR2 YYDKDF (reference sequence). This CDR3 is built from 12 residues.

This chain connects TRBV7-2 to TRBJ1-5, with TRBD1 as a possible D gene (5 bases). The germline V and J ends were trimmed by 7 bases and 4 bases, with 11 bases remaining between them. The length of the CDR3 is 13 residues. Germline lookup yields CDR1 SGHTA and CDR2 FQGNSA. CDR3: CASTVTANQPQHF. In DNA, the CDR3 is TGTGCCAGCACCGTGACAGCGAATCAGCCCCAGCATTTT.

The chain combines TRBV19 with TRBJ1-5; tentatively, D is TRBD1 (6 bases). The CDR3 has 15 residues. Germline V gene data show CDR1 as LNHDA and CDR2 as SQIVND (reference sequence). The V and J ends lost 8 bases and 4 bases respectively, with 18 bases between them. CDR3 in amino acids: CASGDTGGKNQPQHF. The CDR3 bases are TGTGCCAGTGGGGACACGGGGGGAAAGAATCAGCCCCAGCATTTT.

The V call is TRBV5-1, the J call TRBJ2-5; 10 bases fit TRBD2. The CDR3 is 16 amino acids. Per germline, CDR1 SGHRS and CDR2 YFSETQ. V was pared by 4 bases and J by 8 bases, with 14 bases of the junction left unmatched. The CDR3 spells CASSPEGLAIKRTQYF. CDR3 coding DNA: TGCGCCAGCAGCCCCGAGGGACTAGCGATTAAGAGAACCCAGTACTTC.

The CDR3 DNA reads as TGTGCCAGTAGGTTAGGACAGAAAAGCTATGGCTACACCTTC. It codes for CASRLGQKSYGYTF. The V call is TRBV19, the J call TRBJ1-2, with D possibly matching TRBD1 (6 bases). V was clipped by 6 bases and J by 4 bases, with 15 bases between them. The CDR3 spans 14 residues. Germline V gives CDR1 LNHDA, CDR2 SQIVND (reference sequence).

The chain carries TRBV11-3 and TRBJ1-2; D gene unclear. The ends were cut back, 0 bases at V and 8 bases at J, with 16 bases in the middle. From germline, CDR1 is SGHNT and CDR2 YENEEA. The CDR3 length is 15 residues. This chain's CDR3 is CASSLEALEEGGYTF. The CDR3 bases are TGTGCCAGCAGCTTAGAAGCACTTGAAGAGGGCGGCTACACCTTC.

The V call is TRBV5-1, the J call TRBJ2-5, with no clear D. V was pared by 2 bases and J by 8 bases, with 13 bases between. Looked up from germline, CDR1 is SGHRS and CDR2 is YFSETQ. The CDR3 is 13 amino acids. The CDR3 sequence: CASSLGAEYTQYF. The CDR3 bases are TGCGCCAGCAGCTTAGGCGCGGAGTATACCCAGTACTTC.

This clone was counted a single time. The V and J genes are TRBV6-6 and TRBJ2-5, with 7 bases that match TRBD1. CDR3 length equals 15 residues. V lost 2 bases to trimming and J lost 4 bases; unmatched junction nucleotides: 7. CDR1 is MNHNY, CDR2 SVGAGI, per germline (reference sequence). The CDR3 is CASSYGPGGRETQYF. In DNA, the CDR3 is TGTGCCAGCAGTTACGGTCCAGGGGGAAGAGAGACCCAGTACTTC.

The CDR3 nucleotides are TGCGCCAGCAGCCAAGGGGGGCGGGGGCTCACAGATACGCAGTATTTT. Translating gives CASSQGGRGLTDTQYF. The chain recombines TRBV4-1 with TRBJ2-3, with TRBD2 as a possible D gene (7 bases). Trimming shortened V by 1 base and J by 2 bases, and 13 bases separated the two germline ends. The CDR3 is 16 amino acids. In germline, CDR1 is MGHRA, CDR2 YSYEKL.

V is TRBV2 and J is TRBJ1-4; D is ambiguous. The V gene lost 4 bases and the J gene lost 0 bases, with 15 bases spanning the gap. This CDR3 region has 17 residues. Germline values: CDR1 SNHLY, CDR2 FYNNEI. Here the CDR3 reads CASSGVFRVATNEKLFF. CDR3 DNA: TGTGCCAGCAGTGGAGTCTTTCGGGTTGCAACTAATGAAAAACTGTTTTTT. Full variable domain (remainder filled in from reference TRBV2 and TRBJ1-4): EPEVTQTPSHQVTQMGQEVILRCVPISNHLYFYWYRQILGQKVEFLVSFYNNEISEKSEIFDDQFSVERPDGSNFTLKIRSTKLEDSAMYFCASSGVFRVATNEKLFFGSGTQLSVL.

The CDR3: CASSSLGGAYNEQFF. In DNA, the CDR3 is TGTGCCAGCAGTTCCCTCGGCGGGGCCTACAATGAGCAGTTCTTC. V gene TRBV6-5 combines with J gene TRBJ2-1; possibly TRBD2 for D (6 bases). This CDR3 spans 15 amino acids. Trimming cost V 4 bases and J 2 bases, with 12 bases left between them. The germline V gene encodes CDR1 MNHEY and CDR2 SVGAGI.

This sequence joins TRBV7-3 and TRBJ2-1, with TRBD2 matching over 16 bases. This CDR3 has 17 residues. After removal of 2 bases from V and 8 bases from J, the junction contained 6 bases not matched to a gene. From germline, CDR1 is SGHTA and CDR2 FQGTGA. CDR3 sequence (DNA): TGTGCCAGCAGCTTATCGGGACTAGCGGGGGGGAGCGATGAGCAGTTCTTC. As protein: CASSLSGLAGGSDEQFF.

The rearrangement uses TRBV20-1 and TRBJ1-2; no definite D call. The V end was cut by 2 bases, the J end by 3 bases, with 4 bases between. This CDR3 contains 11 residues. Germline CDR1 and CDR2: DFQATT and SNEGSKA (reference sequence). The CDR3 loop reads CSARRDYGYTF. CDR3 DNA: TGCAGTGCTAGACGTGACTATGGCTACACCTTC.

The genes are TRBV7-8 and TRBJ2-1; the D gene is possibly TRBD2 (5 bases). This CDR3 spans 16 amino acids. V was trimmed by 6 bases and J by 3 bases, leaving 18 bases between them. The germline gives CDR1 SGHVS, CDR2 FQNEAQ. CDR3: CASRKGRGPGYNEQFF. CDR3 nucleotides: TGTGCCAGCAGGAAGGGTCGGGGTCCTGGCTACAATGAGCAGTTCTTC.

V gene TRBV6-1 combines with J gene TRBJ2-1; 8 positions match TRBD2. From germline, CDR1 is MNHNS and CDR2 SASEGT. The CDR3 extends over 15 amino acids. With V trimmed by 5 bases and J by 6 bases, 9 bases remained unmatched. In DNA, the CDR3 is TGTGCCAGCAGTATTAGCGGGACACCTATCAATGAGCAGTTCTTC. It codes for CASSISGTPINEQFF.

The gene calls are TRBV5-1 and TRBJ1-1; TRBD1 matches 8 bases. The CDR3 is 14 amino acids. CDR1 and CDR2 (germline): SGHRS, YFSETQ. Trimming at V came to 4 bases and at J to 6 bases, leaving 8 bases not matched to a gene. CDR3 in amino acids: CASSPDRENPEAFF. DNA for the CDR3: TGCGCCAGCAGCCCGGACAGGGAAAACCCTGAAGCTTTCTTT. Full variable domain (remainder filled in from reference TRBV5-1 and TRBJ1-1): KAGVTQTPRYLIKTRGQQVTLSCSPISGHRSVSWYQQTPGQGLQFLFEYFSETQRNKGNFPGRFSGRQFSNSRSEMNVSTLELGDSALYLCASSPDRENPEAFFGQGTRLTVV.

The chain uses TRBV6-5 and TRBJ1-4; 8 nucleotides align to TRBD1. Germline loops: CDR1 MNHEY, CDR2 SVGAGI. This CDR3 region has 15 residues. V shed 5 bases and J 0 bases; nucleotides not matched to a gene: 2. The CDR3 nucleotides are TGTGCCAGCAGTGTGGACAGGGCAACTAATGAAAAACTGTTTTTT. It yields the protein CASSVDRATNEKLFF.

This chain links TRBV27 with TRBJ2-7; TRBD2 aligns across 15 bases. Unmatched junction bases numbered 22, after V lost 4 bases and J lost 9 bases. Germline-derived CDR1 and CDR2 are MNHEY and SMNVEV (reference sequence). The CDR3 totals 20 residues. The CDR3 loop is CASSSALWGTSGRSPLGQYF. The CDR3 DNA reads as TGTGCCAGCAGTTCCGCCCTTTGGGGGACTAGCGGGAGGAGCCCCCTCGGGCAGTACTTC.

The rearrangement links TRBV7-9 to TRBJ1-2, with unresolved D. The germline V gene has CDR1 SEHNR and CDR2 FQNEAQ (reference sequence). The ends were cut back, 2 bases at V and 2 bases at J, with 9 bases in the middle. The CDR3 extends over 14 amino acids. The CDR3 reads CASSLTALNYGYTF. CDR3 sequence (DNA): TGTGCCAGCAGCTTAACAGCCTTAAACTATGGCTACACCTTC.

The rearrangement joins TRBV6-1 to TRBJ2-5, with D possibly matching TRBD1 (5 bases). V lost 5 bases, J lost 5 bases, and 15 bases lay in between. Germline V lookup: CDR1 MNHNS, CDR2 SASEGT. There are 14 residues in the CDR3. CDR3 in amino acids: CASSSQASGETQYF. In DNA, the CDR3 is TGTGCCAGCAGTTCACAGGCTTCAGGCGAGACCCAGTACTTC.

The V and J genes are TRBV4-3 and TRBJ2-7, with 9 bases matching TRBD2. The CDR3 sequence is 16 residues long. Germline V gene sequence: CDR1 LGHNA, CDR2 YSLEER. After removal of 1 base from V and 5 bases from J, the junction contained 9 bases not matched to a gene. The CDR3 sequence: CASSQAYLAGSHEQYF. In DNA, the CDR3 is TGCGCCAGCAGCCAAGCTTACCTAGCGGGAAGCCACGAGCAGTACTTC.